This T cell receptor (beta chain) was documented in a study of blood T cell repertoires in COVID-19. Overall study: T cells, B-cell-depleted T cells, or PBMCs provided the cDNA or gDNA that served as material.

Per the original data handling: It was from reference gene primer amplification that nucleated cell counts were estimated. Libraries were prepared by immunoSEQ multiplex PCR; TCRdb keeps only in-frame clonotypes and omits some of them. That table furnishes V, J and clone size, whereas the DNA furnished D and trimming. The sample lists approximately 160,000 clones, over 65% occurring once. This sequence originates from a man between 60 and 75 years old with acute or convalescent COVID-19. Sequencing input: peripheral blood.

The chain's CDR3 is CASIIEWTGTYNEQFF. The CDR3 bases are TGTGCCAGCATAATAGAATGGACGGGAACCTACAATGAGCAGTTCTTC. J is TRBJ2-1 and V is TRBV2; tentatively, D is TRBD2 (5 bases). CDR1 and CDR2 (germline): SNHLY, FYNNEI. The CDR3 covers 16 residues. Between the trimmed V and J ends, which lost 7 bases and 2 bases, there was a span of 18 bases.